Listed below are T cell receptor beta chains from one sample, sequenced in a study of blood T cells in healthy people across ages. TCRdb reprocessed the 5' RACE reads via MiXCR and lists one record per CDR3 protein. The table shows 800,000 to 950,000 distinct CDR3 sequences, with just under 30% occurring only once. The same sample was also used in a study of T cells of mothers and their children.

The sequenced sample consisted of blood. The receptors were gathered from a woman aged 40 to 49 in good health. CDR3s leave out the opening cysteine and the closing phenylalanine or tryptophan. Fields, in order: D gene, V gene, J gene, CDR3 protein. A D gene is named only where the DNA matches it firmly.

>TRBD1|TRBV27|TRBJ2-7
ASAQGGTYEQY
>TRBD1|TRBV7-2|TRBJ2-7
ASSFVGQFYEQY
>TRBD1|TRBV7-2|TRBJ1-2
ASSFYRGGYT
>TRBD1|TRBV4-2|TRBJ2-2
ASSQTGARAGELC
>-|TRBV12-3/TRBV12-4|TRBJ1-2
ASSWTRSSYGHT
>-|TRBV28|TRBJ2-2
ASSTYRKTGELF
>-|TRBV5-6|TRBJ1-5
ASSLAPEISNQPQH
>-|TRBV5-1|TRBJ2-7
ASSLKRGAYGQY
>TRBD1|TRBV27|TRBJ2-3
ASAQGASTDTQY
>-|TRBV3-1|TRBJ1-1
ASSPLKIRGPLEMNTEAF
>TRBD2|TRBV9|TRBJ2-3
ASSSGLAGVSGTDTQY
>TRBD2|TRBV5-1|TRBJ2-1
ASNERTSGGDEQF
>-|TRBV20-1|TRBJ2-3
SARAPFPGDTQY
>-|TRBV29-1|TRBJ2-2
SGRGSYTGELF
>-|TRBV6-2/TRBV6-3|TRBJ2-5
ASGPGYQETQY
>-|TRBV10-3|TRBJ2-1
AIRATGDEQF
>-|TRBV27|TRBJ2-2
ASSSSDRGRTGELF
>-|TRBV27|TRBJ1-2
ASSSPGMFNGYT
>-|TRBV5-5|TRBJ2-7
ASSLIVLSSYEQY
>-|TRBV27|TRBJ1-1
ASRRADRSNTETF
>TRBD2|TRBV7-2|TRBJ2-3
ASSLEAGGLALTQY
>TRBD1|TRBV28|TRBJ2-7
ASGGQAPYEQY
>-|TRBV12-3/TRBV12-4|TRBJ2-1
ASLFGQFNYNEQF
>TRBD1|TRBV4-1|TRBJ2-1
ASSLDRAWDEQF
>TRBD1|TRBV27|TRBJ1-2
ASSSQGRDGYT
>TRBD2|TRBV9|TRBJ2-3
ASSAVPSGGAPDTQY
>TRBD1|TRBV7-2|TRBJ1-4
ASSYKGAFNEKLF
>-|TRBV12-3/TRBV12-4|TRBJ2-1
ASSLLTGSTDEQF
>TRBD1|TRBV6-6|TRBJ1-5
ASSNGDSNQPQH
>-|TRBV11-1|TRBJ2-2
ASSLDGLMNTGELF
>-|TRBV4-3|TRBJ1-1
ASSQDVHSNTEAF
>-|TRBV12-3/TRBV12-4|TRBJ2-3
ASCLLAPDTQY
>TRBD1|TRBV20-1|TRBJ2-5
SATSGGRGYERY
>-|TRBV19|-
ASSMMVGRTYEQY
>-|TRBV5-1|TRBJ1-1
ASSLSLFSTEAF
>TRBD2|TRBV27|TRBJ2-2
ASSAPGRARELF
>TRBD2|TRBV7-9|TRBJ2-3
ATMTSGKDTQY
>-|TRBV4-3|TRBJ1-2
ASSRRGQSYGYT
>-|TRBV10-3|TRBJ1-2
AISAGGTDYGYT
>TRBD2|TRBV20-1|TRBJ2-3
SARSGSGGKIDTQY
>TRBD2|TRBV9|TRBJ2-4
ASSVHGAGGGIQY
>TRBD2|TRBV20-1|TRBJ2-1
SAGSGNYNEQF
>-|TRBV6-6|TRBJ1-2
ASSSPRGAGYT
>TRBD1|TRBV20-1|TRBJ2-3
SARATSGQAVSTDTQY
>TRBD2|TRBV20-1|TRBJ2-7
SADSELAGDAYSYEQY
>-|TRBV7-9|TRBJ2-7
ASSPFWDGSYEQY
>-|TRBV6-5|TRBJ1-5
ASSYSGVSNQPQH
>-|TRBV5-6|TRBJ2-7
AGSLGGARYEQY
>TRBD2|TRBV10-3|TRBJ2-1
AISASSGLAGPRAGNEQF